This TCR beta chain appears in the sequencing data of a study of technical replicates of blood from a few donors (dated 2017 in TCRdb). Library preparation employed the immunoSEQ multiplex PCR assay. TCRdb took over this immuneACCESS table, retaining in-frame rearrangements with V and J assigned. Such tables are incomplete; in checked studies, under half of the missing clones stem from an unresolved V gene, and the remainder is unexplained. The sample includes approximately 79,000 clones, with 90% to 95% observed a single time. The top ten constitute 0.3% to 0.45% of the sample. This clone came up once. The specificity of this receptor is unknown. Nothing much larger sits one base from this clone, and base qualities are not available. The CDR3 measures 16 amino acids from cysteine to phenylalanine. Here the CDR3 DNA is all that survives: 48 bases in frame from base 1. V is cut back by 2 bases and J by 0 bases, with 5 bases in the junction unmatched. CDR1 is given as SGHVS and CDR2 as FNYEAQ, both from the germline V gene.

The chain employs TRBV7-6 and TRBJ2-3; TRBD2 aligns with 7 central bases. The sequenced sample consisted of T cells isolated from PBMCs. This receptor was obtained from a human donor in good health. Read as DNA, the sequence is TGTGCCAGCAGCTTAAATAGCGGGCGGAGCACAGATACGCAGTATTTT. Translated, this gives CASSLNSGRSTDTQYF. Outside the CDR3, residues come from the reference TRBV7-6 and TRBJ2-3 proteins, so the full variable domain is: GAGVSQSPRYKVTKRGQDVALRCDPISGHVSLYWYRQALGQGPEFLTYFNYEAQQDKSGLPNDRFSAERPEGSISTLTIQRTEQRDSAMYRCASSLNSGRSTDTQYFGPGTRLTVL.